This entry features one T cell receptor (beta chain) sequence. Its matching antigen is unknown. The CDR3 is made up of 13 amino acids. The V gene end was trimmed by 7 bases and the J gene end by 6 bases; junction bases not matched to a gene: 9. These data originate in a study of persistence of HIV-infected CD4 T cells. On the study more broadly: Donors had been on suppressive ART for a median of 8 years.

Regarding the study as a whole: Degenerate expanded CDR3beta sequences were enriched among CMV- and Gag-responding cells. CMV- and Gag-responding cells had lower TCRbeta richness than CD3/CD28-responding cells.

This was the immunoSEQ version 4 assay in survey mode. Assay used: immunoSEQ multiplex PCR; TCRdb lists only in-frame clones, some missing. The sample yields 25,000 to 35,000 clones, 82% seen once. Cells were stimulated with CMV-infected fibroblast lysates at roughly 9.1 ug/mL. CD40L-negative CD69-negative CD45RO-high memory CD4+ T cells were sorted as populations depleted of antigen-responding cells. This rearrangement joins TRBV23-1 to TRBJ2-7, with 7 bases fitting TRBD1. TRBV23-1 is filed as an ORF, its function uncertain. The clonotype was recovered from an adult man with HIV who was CMV-seropositive. This specimen was CD4+ T cells sorted from PBMCs after approximately 19-hour stimulation, taken from a patient who received antiretroviral therapy. In DNA form, the CDR3 reads TGCGCCAGCACCCAGGGGGACAGCATCGAGCAGTACTTC. Translated: CASTQGDSIEQYF.